This entry describes one TCR beta chain. Antigen specificity is unknown. The data stem from a study of Tregs in tolerant kidney transplant recipients. At the level of the study: An approximately 3-day belatacept mixed lymphocyte reaction, sometimes plus 5-day graft donor restimulation, preceded CD4+CD25+CD127- sorting.

Study outcomes and limitations: Activated donor B cell expansion appeared to reveal the most relevant donor-specific TCRbeta repertoire. Biological reproducibility was not directly addressed, but technical replication error appeared minimal. The small number of patients limits these findings pending further validation.

This table comes from immunoSEQ multiplex PCR, and its TCRdb copy is limited to in-frame clones, with some not included. The table records just under 20,000 clones, around 71% of them present only once. The CDR3 is 16 amino acids. Germline assignment: CDR1 LNHNV and CDR2 YYDKDF (reference sequence). Trimming removed 0 bases from V and 2 bases from J, with 11 bases in between. What was sequenced was Tregs from blood cultured with allogeneic cells. The chain uses TRBV15 and TRBJ2-1, with D unresolved. This TCR derives from a human donor in good health. The DNA for the CDR3 is TGTGCCACCAGCAGAGATCCCTACCCACCCTACAATGAGCAGTTCTTC. Residues: CATSRDPYPPYNEQFF.